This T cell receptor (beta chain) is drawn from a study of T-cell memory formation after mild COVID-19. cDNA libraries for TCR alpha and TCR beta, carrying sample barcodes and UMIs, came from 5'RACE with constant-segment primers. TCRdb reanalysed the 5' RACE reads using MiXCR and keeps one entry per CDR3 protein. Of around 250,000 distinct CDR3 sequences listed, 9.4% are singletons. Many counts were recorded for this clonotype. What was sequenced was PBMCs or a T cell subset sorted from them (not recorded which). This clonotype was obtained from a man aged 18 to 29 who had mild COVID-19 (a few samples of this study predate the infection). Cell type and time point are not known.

The CDR3 region has the DNA TGCGCCAGCAGTCCCGGGGCGACGGAGACCCAGTACTTC. It codes for CASSPGATETQYF. V gene TRBV5-1 combines with J gene TRBJ2-5; D may correspond to TRBD1 or TRBD2 (5 bases each). V was shortened by 5 bases and J by 5 bases, with 13 bases between the two germline ends. The CDR3 is made up of 13 amino acids. CDR1 SGHRS and CDR2 YFSETQ come from the germline V gene. Full variable domain (missing parts from reference TRBV5-1 and TRBJ2-5): KAGVTQTPRYLIKTRGQQVTLSCSPISGHRSVSWYQQTPGQGLQFLFEYFSETQRNKGNFPGRFSGRQFSNSRSEMNVSTLELGDSALYLCASSPGATETQYFGPGTRLLVL.